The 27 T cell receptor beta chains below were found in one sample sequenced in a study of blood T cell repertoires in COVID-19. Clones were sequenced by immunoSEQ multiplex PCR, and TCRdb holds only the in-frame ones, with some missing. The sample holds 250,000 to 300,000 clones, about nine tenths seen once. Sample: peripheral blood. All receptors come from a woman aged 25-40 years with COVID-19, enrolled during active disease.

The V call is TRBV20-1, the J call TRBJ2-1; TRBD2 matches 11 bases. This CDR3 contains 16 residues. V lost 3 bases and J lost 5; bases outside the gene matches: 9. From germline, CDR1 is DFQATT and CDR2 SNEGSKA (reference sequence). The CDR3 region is CSASEPLAGVNNEQFF. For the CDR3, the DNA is TGCAGTGCTAGTGAACCACTAGCGGGAGTCAACAATGAGCAGTTCTTC.

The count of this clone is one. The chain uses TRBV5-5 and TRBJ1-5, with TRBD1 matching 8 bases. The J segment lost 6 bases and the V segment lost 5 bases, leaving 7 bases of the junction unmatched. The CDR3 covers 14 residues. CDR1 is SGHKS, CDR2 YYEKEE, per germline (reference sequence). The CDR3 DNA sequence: TGTGCCAGCAGTTTCCAGGGGGCGGGTCAGCCCCAGCATTTT. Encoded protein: CASSFQGAGQPQHF.

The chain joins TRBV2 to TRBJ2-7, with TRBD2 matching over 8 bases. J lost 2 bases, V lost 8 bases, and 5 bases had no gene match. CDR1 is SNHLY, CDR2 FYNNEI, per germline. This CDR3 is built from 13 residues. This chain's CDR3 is CASQREPPYEQYF. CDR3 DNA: TGTGCCAGCCAGCGGGAGCCCCCCTACGAGCAGTACTTC.

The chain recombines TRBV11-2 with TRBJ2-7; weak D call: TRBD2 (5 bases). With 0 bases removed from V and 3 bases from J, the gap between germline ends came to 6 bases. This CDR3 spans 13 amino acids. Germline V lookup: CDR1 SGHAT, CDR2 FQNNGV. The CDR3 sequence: CASSLDRGYEQYF. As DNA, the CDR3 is TGTGCCAGCAGCTTAGATCGGGGCTACGAGCAGTACTTC.

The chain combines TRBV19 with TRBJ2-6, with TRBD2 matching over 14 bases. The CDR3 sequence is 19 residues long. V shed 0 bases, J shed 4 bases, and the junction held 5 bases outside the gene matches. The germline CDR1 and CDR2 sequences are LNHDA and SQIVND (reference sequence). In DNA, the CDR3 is TGTGCCAGTAGTATAGACACGACTAGCGGGAGGGCCGGGGCCAACGTCCTGACTTTC. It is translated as CASSIDTTSGRAGANVLTF.

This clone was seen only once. The CDR3 bases are TGTGCCAGCAGTTTATCCCGCCGACTAGCCGGCTCCTACGAGCAGTACTTC. Protein: CASSLSRRLAGSYEQYF. The chain joins TRBV6-2 or TRBV6-3 to TRBJ2-7; 7 bases are a match to TRBD2. The CDR3 has 17 amino acids. Germline V CDR1 and CDR2: MNHEY, SVGEGT. With V trimmed by 4 bases and J by 0 bases, 12 bases remained unmatched.

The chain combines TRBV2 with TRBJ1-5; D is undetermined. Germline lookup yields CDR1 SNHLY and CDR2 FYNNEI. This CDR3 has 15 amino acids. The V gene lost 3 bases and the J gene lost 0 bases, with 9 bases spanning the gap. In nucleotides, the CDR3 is TGTGCCAGCAGTGACTCCGGTTATAGCAATCAGCCCCAGCATTTT. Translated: CASSDSGYSNQPQHF. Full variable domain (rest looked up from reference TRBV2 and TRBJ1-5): EPEVTQTPSHQVTQMGQEVILRCVPISNHLYFYWYRQILGQKVEFLVSFYNNEISEKSEIFDDQFSVERPDGSNFTLKIRSTKLEDSAMYFCASSDSGYSNQPQHFGDGTRLSIL.

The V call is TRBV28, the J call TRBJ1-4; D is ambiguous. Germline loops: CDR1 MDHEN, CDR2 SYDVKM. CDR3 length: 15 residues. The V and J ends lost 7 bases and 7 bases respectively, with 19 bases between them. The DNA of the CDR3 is TGTGCCAGCAACTTCGCGAGGAGGGAGGGTGAAAAACTGTTTTTT. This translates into CASNFARREGEKLFF.

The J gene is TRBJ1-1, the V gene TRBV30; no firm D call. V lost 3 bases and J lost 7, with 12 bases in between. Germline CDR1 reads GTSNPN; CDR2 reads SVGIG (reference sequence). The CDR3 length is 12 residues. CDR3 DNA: TGTGCCTGGAGCCTCACGCGTTATGAAGCTTTCTTT. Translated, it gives CAWSLTRYEAFF. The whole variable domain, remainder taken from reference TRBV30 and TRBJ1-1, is SQTIHQWPATLVQPVGSPLSLECTVEGTSNPNLYWYRQAAGRGLQLLFYSVGIGQISSEVPQNLSASRPQDRQFILSSKKLLLSDSGFYLCAWSLTRYEAFFGQGTRLTVV.

The DNA of the CDR3 is TGCAGCGGTGACAGGGCGGTACAAACTGAAGCTTTCTTT. Its translation is CSGDRAVQTEAFF. The J gene is TRBJ1-1, the V gene TRBV29-1; 7 positions match TRBD1. Germline-derived CDR1 and CDR2 are SQVTM and ANQGSEA. This CDR3 has 13 amino acids. V gave up 7 bases and J gave up 5 bases; unmatched junction bases: 10.

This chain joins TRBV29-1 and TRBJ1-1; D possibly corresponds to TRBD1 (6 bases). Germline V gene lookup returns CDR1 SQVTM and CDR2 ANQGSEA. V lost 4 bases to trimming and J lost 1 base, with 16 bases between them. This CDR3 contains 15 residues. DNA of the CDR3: TGCAGCGTTGTCATTAAGGACAGAAGGAACACTGAAGCTTTCTTT. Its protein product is CSVVIKDRRNTEAFF.

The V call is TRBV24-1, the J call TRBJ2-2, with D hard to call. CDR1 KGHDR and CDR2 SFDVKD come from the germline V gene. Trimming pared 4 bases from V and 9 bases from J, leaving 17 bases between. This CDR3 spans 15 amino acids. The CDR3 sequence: CATSDPRPEVRELFF. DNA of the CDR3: TGTGCCACCAGTGACCCCCGACCCGAGGTACGGGAGCTGTTTTTT.

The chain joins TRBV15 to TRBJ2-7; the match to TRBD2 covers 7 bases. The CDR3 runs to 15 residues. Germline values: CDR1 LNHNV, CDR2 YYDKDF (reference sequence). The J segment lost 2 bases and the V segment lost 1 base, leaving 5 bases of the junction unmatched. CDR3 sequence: CATSRAGTTTYEQYF. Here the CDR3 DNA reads TGTGCCACCAGCAGAGCCGGGACTACCACCTACGAGCAGTACTTC.

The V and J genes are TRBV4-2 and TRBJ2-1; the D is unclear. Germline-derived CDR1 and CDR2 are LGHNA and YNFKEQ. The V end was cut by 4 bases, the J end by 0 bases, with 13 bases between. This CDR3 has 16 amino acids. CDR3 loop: CASSPKLADSYNEQFF. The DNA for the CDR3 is TGTGCCAGCAGCCCAAAGCTGGCGGACTCCTACAATGAGCAGTTCTTC.

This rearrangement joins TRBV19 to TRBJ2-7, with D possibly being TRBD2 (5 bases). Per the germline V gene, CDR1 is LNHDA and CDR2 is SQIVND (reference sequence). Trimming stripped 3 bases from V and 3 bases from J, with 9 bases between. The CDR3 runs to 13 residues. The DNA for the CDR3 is TGTGCCAGTAGTATGGGCGGGCTCTACGAGCAGTACTTC. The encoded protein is CASSMGGLYEQYF.

CDR3 sequence reads: CASSLELALPDTQYF. The CDR3 DNA reads TGCGCCAGCAGCTTGGAACTAGCGTTGCCAGATACGCAGTATTTT. This chain uses TRBV5-1 with TRBJ2-3; 7 nucleotides align to TRBD2. This CDR3 contains 15 residues. The V gene's germline CDR1 is SGHRS and CDR2 YFSETQ. J lost 4 bases, V lost 0 bases, and 5 bases had no gene match.

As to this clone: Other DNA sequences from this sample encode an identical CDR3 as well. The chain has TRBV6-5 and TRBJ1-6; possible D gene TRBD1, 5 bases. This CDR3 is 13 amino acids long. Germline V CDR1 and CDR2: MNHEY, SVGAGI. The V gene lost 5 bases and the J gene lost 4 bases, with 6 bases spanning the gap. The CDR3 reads CASSQGYNSPLHF. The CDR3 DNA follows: TGTGCCAGCAGTCAGGGTTATAATTCACCCCTCCACTTT.

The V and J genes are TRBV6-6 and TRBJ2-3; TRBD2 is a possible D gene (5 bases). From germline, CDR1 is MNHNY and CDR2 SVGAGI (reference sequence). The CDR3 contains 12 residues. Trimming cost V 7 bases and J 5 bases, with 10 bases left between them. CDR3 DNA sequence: TGTGCCAGCACCAAAGGACTAGATACGCAGTATTTT. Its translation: CASTKGLDTQYF.

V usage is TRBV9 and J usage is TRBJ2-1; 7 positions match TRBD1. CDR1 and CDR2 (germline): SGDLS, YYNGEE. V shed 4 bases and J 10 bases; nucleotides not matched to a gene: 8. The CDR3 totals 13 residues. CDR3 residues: CASSPRTGFEQFF. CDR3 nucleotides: TGTGCCAGCAGCCCGAGGACAGGATTCGAGCAGTTCTTC.

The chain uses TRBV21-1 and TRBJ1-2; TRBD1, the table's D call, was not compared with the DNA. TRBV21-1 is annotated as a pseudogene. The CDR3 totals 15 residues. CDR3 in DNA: TGTGCCAGCAGAATGAAACAGGGGATGGGCTATGGCTACACCTTC. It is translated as CASRMKQGMGYGYTF.

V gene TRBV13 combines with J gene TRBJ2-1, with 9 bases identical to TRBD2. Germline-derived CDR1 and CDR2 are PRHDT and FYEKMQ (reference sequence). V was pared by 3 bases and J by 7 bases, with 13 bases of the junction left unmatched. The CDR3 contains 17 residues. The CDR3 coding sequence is TGTGCCAGCAGCTTGCGGGGACACCCGCGGGAGGGAAATGAGCAGTTCTTC. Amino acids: CASSLRGHPREGNEQFF. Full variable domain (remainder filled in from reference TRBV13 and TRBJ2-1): AAGVIQSPRHLIKEKRETATLKCYPIPRHDTVYWYQQGPGQDPQFLISFYEKMQSDKGSIPDRFSAQQFSDYHSELNMSSLELGDSALYFCASSLRGHPREGNEQFFGPGTRLTVL.

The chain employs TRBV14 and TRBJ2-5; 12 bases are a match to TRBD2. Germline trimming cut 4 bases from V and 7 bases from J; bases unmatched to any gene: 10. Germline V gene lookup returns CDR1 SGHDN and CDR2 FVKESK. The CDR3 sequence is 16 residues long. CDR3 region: CASSPPRLAGVGTQYF. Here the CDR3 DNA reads TGTGCCAGCAGCCCCCCGCGACTAGCGGGAGTTGGGACCCAGTACTTC.

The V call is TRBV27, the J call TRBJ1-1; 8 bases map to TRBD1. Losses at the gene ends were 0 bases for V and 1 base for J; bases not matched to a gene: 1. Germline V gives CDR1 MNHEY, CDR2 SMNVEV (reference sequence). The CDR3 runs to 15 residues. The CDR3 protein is CASSLSGTGNTEAFF. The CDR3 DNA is TGTGCCAGCAGTTTATCGGGGACAGGGAACACTGAAGCTTTCTTT.

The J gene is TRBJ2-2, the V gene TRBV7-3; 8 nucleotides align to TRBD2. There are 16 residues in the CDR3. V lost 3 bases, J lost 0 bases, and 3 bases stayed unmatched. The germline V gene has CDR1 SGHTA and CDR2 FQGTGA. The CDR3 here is CASSLTGGSNTGELFF. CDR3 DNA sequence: TGTGCCAGCAGCTTGACGGGAGGGTCGAACACCGGGGAGCTGTTTTTT.

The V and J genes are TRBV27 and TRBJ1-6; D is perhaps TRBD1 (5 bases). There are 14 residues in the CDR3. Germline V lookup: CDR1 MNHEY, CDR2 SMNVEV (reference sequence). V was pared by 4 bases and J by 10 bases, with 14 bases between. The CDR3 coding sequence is TGTGCCAGCAGTTATGGGGAAAGGGGATCACCCCTCCACTTT. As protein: CASSYGERGSPLHF.

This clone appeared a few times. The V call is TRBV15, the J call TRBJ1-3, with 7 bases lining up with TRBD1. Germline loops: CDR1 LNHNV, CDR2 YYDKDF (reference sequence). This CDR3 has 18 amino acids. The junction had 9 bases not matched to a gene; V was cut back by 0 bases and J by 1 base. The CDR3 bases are TGTGCCACCAGCAGAGATCGAAACAGGGGATGGTCTGGAAACACCATATATTTT. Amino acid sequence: CATSRDRNRGWSGNTIYF.

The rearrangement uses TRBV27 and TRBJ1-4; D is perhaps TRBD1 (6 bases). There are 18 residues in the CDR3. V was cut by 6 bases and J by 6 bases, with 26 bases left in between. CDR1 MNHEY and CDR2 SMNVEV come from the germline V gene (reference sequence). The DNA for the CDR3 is TGTGCCAGCAGCAGAAGGTGGGACACCACTAGTTGGGATGAAAAACTGTTTTTT. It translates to CASSRRWDTTSWDEKLFF.